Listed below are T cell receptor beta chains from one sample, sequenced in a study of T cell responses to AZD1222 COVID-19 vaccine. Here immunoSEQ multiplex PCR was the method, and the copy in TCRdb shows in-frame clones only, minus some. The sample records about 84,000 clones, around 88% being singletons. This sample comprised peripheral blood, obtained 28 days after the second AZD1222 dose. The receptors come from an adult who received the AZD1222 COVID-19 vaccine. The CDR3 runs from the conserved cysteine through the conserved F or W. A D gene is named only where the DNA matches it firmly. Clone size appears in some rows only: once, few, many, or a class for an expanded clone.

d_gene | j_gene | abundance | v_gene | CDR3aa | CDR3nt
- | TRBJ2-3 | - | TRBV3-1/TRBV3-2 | CASSQGDGGHGSTDTQYF | TGTGCCAGCAGCCAAGGGGACGGAGGACACGGAAGCACAGATACGCAGTATTTT
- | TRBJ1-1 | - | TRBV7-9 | CASSLAFPGTEAFF | TGTGCCAGCAGCTTAGCATTCCCCGGCACTGAAGCTTTCTTT
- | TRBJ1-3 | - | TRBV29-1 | CSVDKQVSGNTIYF | TGCAGCGTCGATAAACAGGTCTCTGGAAACACCATATATTTT
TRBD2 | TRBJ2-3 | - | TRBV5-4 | CASSLRLAGGADTQYF | TGTGCCAGCAGCTTGCGGCTAGCGGGGGGTGCAGATACGCAGTATTTT
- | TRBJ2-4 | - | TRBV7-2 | CASSLLGQGNIQYF | TGTGCCAGCAGCTTACTGGGGCAGGGAAACATTCAGTACTTC
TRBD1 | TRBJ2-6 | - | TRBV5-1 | CASSLGQGFGANVLTF | TGCGCCAGCAGCTTGGGACAGGGCTTTGGGGCCAACGTCCTGACTTTC
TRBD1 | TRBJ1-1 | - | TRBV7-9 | CASSSPRGHGRTEAFF | TGTGCCAGCAGTTCCCCCAGGGGGCATGGGCGCACTGAAGCTTTCTTT
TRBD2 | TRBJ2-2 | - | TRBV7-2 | CASSRTSGGYTGELFF | TGTGCCAGCAGCCGTACTAGCGGGGGGTACACCGGGGAGCTGTTTTTT
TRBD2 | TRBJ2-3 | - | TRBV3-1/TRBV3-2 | CASSQAPLAGGPLRDTQYF | TGTGCCAGCAGCCAAGCCCCACTAGCGGGGGGGCCCCTTAGAGATACGCAGTATTTT
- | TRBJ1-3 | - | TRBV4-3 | CASSQESLYGNTIYF | TGCGCCAGCAGCCAAGAGTCCCTATACGGAAACACCATATATTTT
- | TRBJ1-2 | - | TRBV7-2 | CASGSLGYGYTF | TGTGCCAGCGGGAGCCTCGGGTATGGCTACACCTTC
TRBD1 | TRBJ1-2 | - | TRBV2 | CASSRLGQGDGYTF | TGTGCCAGCAGTCGTCTAGGACAGGGCGATGGCTACACCTTC
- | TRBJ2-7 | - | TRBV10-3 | CAISEALSEQYF | TGTGCCATCAGTGAAGCCTTATCCGAGCAGTACTTC
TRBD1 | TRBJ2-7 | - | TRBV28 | CASSPPGTGVYEQYF | TGTGCCAGCAGCCCCCCTGGGACAGGAGTTTACGAGCAGTACTTC
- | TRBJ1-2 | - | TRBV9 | CASNPAWGEGGYTF | TGTGCCAGCAACCCCGCGTGGGGGGAGGGTGGCTACACCTTC
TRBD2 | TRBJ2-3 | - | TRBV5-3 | CARSYGTSRRSTDTQYF | TGTGCCAGAAGCTATGGGACTAGCAGGAGATCCACAGATACGCAGTATTTT
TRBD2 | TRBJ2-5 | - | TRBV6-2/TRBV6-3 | CASSYGGGRQETQYF | TGTGCCAGCAGTTACGGCGGGGGGCGCCAAGAGACCCAGTACTTC
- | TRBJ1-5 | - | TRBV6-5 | CATLPGGLDNQPQHF | TGTGCCACCCTCCCCGGGGGACTTGACAATCAGCCCCAGCATTTT
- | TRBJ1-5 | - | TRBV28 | CASRLVGAGQPQHF | TGTGCCAGCAGGCTTGTGGGGGCAGGGCAGCCCCAGCATTTT
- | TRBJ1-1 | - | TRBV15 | CATSRVQGGEAFF | TGTGCCACCAGCAGAGTACAGGGTGGTGAAGCTTTCTTT
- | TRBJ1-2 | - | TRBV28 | CASTVERGNYGYTF | TGTGCCAGCACGGTGGAGAGAGGGAACTATGGCTACACCTTC
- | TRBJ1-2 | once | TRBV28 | CASSLLGAVGYTF | TGTGCCAGCAGTTTATTGGGGGCGGTGGGCTACACCTTC
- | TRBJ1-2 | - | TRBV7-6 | CASSPGHGGTYGYTF | TGTGCCAGCAGCCCAGGACATGGGGGAACCTATGGCTACACCTTC
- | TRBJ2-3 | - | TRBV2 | CASGTSDTQYF | TGTGCCAGTGGGACATCGGATACGCAGTATTTT
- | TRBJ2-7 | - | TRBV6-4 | CASTHRAYYEQYF | TGTGCCAGCACGCACAGGGCTTACTACGAGCAGTACTTC
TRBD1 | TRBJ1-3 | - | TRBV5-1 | CASSLGQGSSGNTIYF | TGCGCCAGCAGCTTGGGACAGGGAAGCTCTGGAAACACCATATATTTT
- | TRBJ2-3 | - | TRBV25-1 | CASRDGKVADTQYF | TGTGCCAGCCGTGACGGGAAAGTCGCAGATACGCAGTATTTT
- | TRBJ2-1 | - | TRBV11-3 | CASSTGLGRNEQFF | TGTGCCAGCAGCACGGGACTGGGGCGGAATGAGCAGTTCTTC
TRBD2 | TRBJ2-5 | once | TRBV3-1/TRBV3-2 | CASSLSWRGGRQETQYF | TGTGCCAGCAGCCTCTCTTGGCGGGGGGGCCGTCAAGAGACCCAGTACTTC
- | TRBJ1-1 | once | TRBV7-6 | CASSLEAQNTEAFF | TGTGCCAGCAGCTTAGAGGCGCAGAACACTGAAGCTTTCTTT
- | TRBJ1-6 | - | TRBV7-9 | CASSYGQLLNSPLHF | TGTGCCAGCAGCTATGGACAGCTTCTGAATTCACCCCTCCACTTT
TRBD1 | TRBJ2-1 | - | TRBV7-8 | CASSFPTDRIAYNEQFF | TGTGCCAGCAGCTTCCCCACGGACAGGATTGCCTACAATGAGCAGTTCTTC
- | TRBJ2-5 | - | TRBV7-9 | CASSLASVGETQYF | TGTGCCAGCAGCTTAGCGTCAGTGGGAGAGACCCAGTACTTC
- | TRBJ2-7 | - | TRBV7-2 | CASSFPAGEQYF | TGTGCCAGCAGCTTCCCAGCGGGCGAGCAGTACTTC
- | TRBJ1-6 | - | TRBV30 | CAWMFPRPGYNSPLHF | TGTGCCTGGATGTTCCCGCGACCCGGCTATAATTCACCCCTCCACTTT
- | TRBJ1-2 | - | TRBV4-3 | CASSQDGHYGYTF | TGCGCCAGCAGCCAAGACGGACATTATGGCTACACCTTC
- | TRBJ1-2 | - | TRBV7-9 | CASSGQSADYGYTF | TGTGCCAGCAGCGGACAGTCGGCTGATTATGGCTACACCTTC